The 4 T cell receptor beta chains below were found in one sample sequenced in a study of preoperative IRX-2 immunotherapy in early breast cancer. Sequencing was performed with immunoSEQ multiplex PCR; in TCRdb, only in-frame clones are kept and a portion is missing. The table shows around 28,000 clones, with 65% to 85% occurring only once. Treatment specified: preoperative locoregional IRX-2 cytokine immunotherapy. Specimen: lymph node tissue, collected before IRX-2 immunotherapy. The receptors derive from a human donor with breast cancer.

J is TRBJ2-7 and V is TRBV6-8; TRBD1 agrees at 9 bases. This CDR3 contains 15 residues. The junction had 5 bases not matched to a gene; V was cut back by 0 bases and J by 5 bases. The germline V gene encodes CDR1 MNHGY and CDR2 SAAAGT. The CDR3 reads CASSYSQDRGHEQYF. DNA for the CDR3: TGTGCCAGCAGTTACTCTCAGGACAGGGGCCACGAGCAGTACTTC.

The V and J genes are TRBV29-1 and TRBJ1-4; D is unclear. CDR1 is SQVTM and CDR2 is ANQGSEA in the germline V gene. V lost 4 bases and J 5 bases, leaving 17 bases between the germline ends. The CDR3 has 15 residues. CDR3 region: CSVVEGKGGNEKLFF. DNA for the CDR3: TGCAGCGTTGTGGAAGGGAAGGGAGGGAATGAAAAACTGTTTTTT.

This chain connects TRBV7-1 to TRBJ1-2; D is ambiguous. TRBV7-1 carries the ORF label, with uncertain function. Trimming pared 4 bases from V and 7 bases from J, leaving 13 bases between. The CDR3 is 13 residues long. This chain's CDR3 is CASSLDLASGYTF. The CDR3 region has the DNA TGTGCCAGCAGCTTAGATCTTGCGAGTGGCTACACCTTC.

Only one count was recorded for this clone. The rearrangement uses TRBV6-8 and TRBJ2-5; no clear D gene. V lost 0 bases and J 0 bases, leaving 17 bases between the germline ends. The length of the CDR3 is 18 residues. Looked up from germline, CDR1 is MNHGY and CDR2 is SAAAGT. The CDR3 nucleotides are TGTGCCAGCAGTTACTCGAGGTGGCCGGATTATCACCAAGAGACCCAGTACTTC. Its translation is CASSYSRWPDYHQETQYF.